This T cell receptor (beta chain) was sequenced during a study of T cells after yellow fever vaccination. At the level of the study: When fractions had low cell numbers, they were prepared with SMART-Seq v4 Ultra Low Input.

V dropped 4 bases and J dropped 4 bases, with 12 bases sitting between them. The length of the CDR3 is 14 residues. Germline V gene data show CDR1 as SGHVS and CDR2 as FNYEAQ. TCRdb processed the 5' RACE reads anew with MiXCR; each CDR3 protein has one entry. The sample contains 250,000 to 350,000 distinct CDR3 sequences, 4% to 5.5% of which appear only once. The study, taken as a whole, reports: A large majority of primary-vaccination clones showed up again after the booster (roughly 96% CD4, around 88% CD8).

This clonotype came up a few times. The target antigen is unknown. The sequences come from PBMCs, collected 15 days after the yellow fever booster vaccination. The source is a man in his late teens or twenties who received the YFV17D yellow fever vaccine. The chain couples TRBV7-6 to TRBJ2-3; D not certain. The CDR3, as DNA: TGTGCCAGCAGCTCAGACGATAGGGCAGATACGCAGTATTTT. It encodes CASSSDDRADTQYF.